This T cell receptor beta chain emerged from a study of T cell therapy after organ transplantation. Study information: Expansion used a peptide pool of 30 HLA class I and II CMV epitopes. Up to 6 doses were given at 2-week intervals.

Sequencing was performed with immunoSEQ multiplex PCR; in TCRdb, only in-frame clones are kept and a portion is missing. The sample yields fewer than 3,000 clones, 70% seen once. General study points: CD8 clonality fold change after therapy inversely tracked pretherapy clonality.

Remarks on this clone: Its specificity is not known.

The V segment lost 1 base and the J segment 5 bases; nucleotides outside the gene matches: 4. CDR3 length equals 15 residues. The germline CDR1 and CDR2 sequences are SGHTA and FQGTGA. The V call is TRBV7-3, the J call TRBJ2-3, with 9 bases fitting TRBD2. This receptor was taken from a human patient who had received a solid organ transplant and had CMV disease. Material: CD8+ T cells from blood, obtained before autologous CMV-specific T cell therapy. CDR3 nucleotides: TGTGCCAGCAGCTTAAATCCTAGCGGGGTAGATACGCAGTATTTT. As protein: CASSLNPSGVDTQYF.